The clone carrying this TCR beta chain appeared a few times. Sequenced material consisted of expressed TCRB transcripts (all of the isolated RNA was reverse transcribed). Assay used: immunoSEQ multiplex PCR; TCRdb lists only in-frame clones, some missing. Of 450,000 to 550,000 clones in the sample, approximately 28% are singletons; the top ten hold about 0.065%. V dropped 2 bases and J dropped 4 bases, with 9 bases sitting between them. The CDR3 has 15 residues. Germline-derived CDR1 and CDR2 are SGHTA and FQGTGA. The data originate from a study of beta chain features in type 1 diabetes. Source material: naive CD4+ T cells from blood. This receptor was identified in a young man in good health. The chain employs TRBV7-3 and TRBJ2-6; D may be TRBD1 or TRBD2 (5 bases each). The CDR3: CASSLPGAGANVLTF. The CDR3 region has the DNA TGTGCCAGCAGCTTACCCGGGGCCGGGGCCAACGTCCTGACTTTC.